The T cell receptor (beta chain) described here comes from a study of T cell repertoires in cytomegalovirus infection. The CDR3 is made up of 13 amino acids. From germline, CDR1 is SGHVS and CDR2 FNYEAQ. Unmatched junction bases numbered 2, after V lost 5 bases and J lost 3 bases. TCRdb recomputed calls from the reads with MiXCR, one row per CDR3 protein. The data contain some 200,000 distinct CDR3 sequences, 35% to 45% of them seen just once; the ten biggest clones take up roughly three fifths. Comment on this clonotype: The antigen is unknown.

The sequencing used CD8+ T cells from cultured PBMCs, collected from culture after CMV antigen stimulation. The J gene is TRBJ1-2, the V gene TRBV7-6; TRBD1 agrees at 8 bases. This clonotype originated in a human donor in good health (CMV status not recorded). Some clones in this sample may be carry-over from other donors' samples. CDR3 DNA: TGTGCCAGCAGCCTGGACAGGGACTATGGCTACACCTTC. It codes for CASSLDRDYGYTF.